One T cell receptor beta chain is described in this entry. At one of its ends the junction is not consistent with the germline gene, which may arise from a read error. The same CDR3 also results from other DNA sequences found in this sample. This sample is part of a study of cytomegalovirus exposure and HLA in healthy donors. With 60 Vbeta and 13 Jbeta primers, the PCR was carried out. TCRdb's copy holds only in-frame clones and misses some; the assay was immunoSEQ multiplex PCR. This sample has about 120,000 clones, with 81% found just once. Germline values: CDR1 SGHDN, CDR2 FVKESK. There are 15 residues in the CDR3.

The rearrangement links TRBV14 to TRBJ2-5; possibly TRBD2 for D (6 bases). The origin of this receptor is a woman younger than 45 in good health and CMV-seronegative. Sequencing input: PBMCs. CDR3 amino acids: CASSQDYGARETQYF. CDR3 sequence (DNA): TGTGCCAGCAGCCAAGATTACGGTGCCCGGGAGACCCAATACTTC.